These T cell receptor beta chains were read from a single sample in a study of T cells after posttransplantation cyclophosphamide. Method: immunoSEQ multiplex PCR; TCRdb's copy keeps in-frame clones and lacks some. The repertoire has fewer than 3,500 clones, none seen only once; the ten largest take around 32%. Sequencing was performed on PBMCs, taken after allogeneic stem cell transplant with posttransplant cyclophosphamide. Receptors were obtained from a male patient aged 25-45 years who received an allogeneic stem cell transplant from a related donor, was CMV-positive, and had acute GVHD only. Some of these T cells may belong to the graft donor. Both conserved end residues are trimmed from each CDR3. The order of the fields is V gene, D gene, J gene, clone size, CDR3 protein. The D gene is left open where the match is weak. The size entry gives how often the clone was seen (once, few, many) or a class if it is expanded.

v_call: TRBV19; d_call: -; j_call: TRBJ1-5; clone_size: medium-sized; cdr3_aa: ASSTLVGGVGNQPQH
v_call: TRBV7-6; d_call: TRBD1; j_call: TRBJ1-6; clone_size: many; cdr3_aa: ASSLGTGVENSPLH
v_call: TRBV5-6; d_call: -; j_call: TRBJ1-2; clone_size: many; cdr3_aa: ASSLETAAYGYT
v_call: TRBV7-9; d_call: -; j_call: TRBJ2-5; clone_size: many; cdr3_aa: ASSLSAYAETQY
v_call: TRBV13; d_call: -; j_call: TRBJ2-5; clone_size: many; cdr3_aa: ASSEYLGPQY
v_call: TRBV11-1; d_call: TRBD2; j_call: TRBJ2-3; clone_size: many; cdr3_aa: ASSHGLAGGLADTQY
v_call: TRBV4-3; d_call: -; j_call: TRBJ2-5; clone_size: many; cdr3_aa: ASSQVVGAGGETQY
v_call: TRBV27; d_call: -; j_call: TRBJ1-2; clone_size: many; cdr3_aa: ASSPILQGHLSYGYT
v_call: TRBV15; d_call: TRBD1; j_call: TRBJ1-6; clone_size: many; cdr3_aa: ATSSPFGQGSYNSPLH
v_call: TRBV5-5; d_call: -; j_call: TRBJ2-3; clone_size: many; cdr3_aa: ASSWGGTDTQY
v_call: TRBV5-6; d_call: -; j_call: TRBJ2-7; clone_size: many; cdr3_aa: ASSLGPDFFTSYEQY
v_call: TRBV30; d_call: -; j_call: TRBJ1-2; clone_size: many; cdr3_aa: AWSPPGVYGYT
v_call: TRBV19; d_call: -; j_call: TRBJ1-5; clone_size: many; cdr3_aa: ASSIGQTTNQPQH
v_call: TRBV30; d_call: -; j_call: TRBJ2-7; clone_size: many; cdr3_aa: ARDSGHEQY
v_call: TRBV19; d_call: TRBD1; j_call: TRBJ1-1; clone_size: medium-sized; cdr3_aa: ASSWTGDHRTEAF
v_call: TRBV10-1; d_call: TRBD1; j_call: TRBJ1-2; clone_size: many; cdr3_aa: ASSADRSIYGYT